The count of the clone carrying this TCR beta chain is one. Its antigen is still unknown. It was with 60 Vbeta and 13 Jbeta primers that the PCR ran. Libraries were prepared by immunoSEQ multiplex PCR; TCRdb keeps only in-frame clonotypes and omits some of them. The sample records tens of thousands of clones, around 79% being singletons. With 0 bases clipped from V and 0 bases from J, the junction kept 3 bases outside the gene matches. The germline V gene has CDR1 SGDLS and CDR2 YYNGEE. There are 15 residues in the CDR3. This sample was included in a study of cytomegalovirus exposure and HLA in healthy donors. Overall study results and limits: Most of the TCR beta V segments (in an earlier analysis) were productive either about 87% or about 30% of the time. Researchers reported that three CMV-associated chains were confirmed in vitro as CMV antigen-specific. Researchers reported in a later analysis that common viral pathogens appeared linked to several top clusters. Most observed TCR sequences were rare, whereas some public TCRs were detected in many donors.

This clonotype was sampled from a woman in her 40s in good health and CMV-seropositive. The chain is built from TRBV9 and TRBJ2-7, with 7 bases matching TRBD1. The sample taken for sequencing was PBMCs. CDR3 bases: TGTGCCAGCAGCGTAGGGGGACAGACCTCCTACGAGCAGTACTTC. Amino acid sequence: CASSVGGQTSYEQYF. Full variable domain (rest looked up from reference TRBV9 and TRBJ2-7): DSGVTQTPKHLITATGQRVTLRCSPRSGDLSVYWYQQSLDQGLQFLIQYYNGEERAKGNILERFSAQQFPDLHSELNLSSLELGDSALYFCASSVGGQTSYEQYFGPGTRLTVT.